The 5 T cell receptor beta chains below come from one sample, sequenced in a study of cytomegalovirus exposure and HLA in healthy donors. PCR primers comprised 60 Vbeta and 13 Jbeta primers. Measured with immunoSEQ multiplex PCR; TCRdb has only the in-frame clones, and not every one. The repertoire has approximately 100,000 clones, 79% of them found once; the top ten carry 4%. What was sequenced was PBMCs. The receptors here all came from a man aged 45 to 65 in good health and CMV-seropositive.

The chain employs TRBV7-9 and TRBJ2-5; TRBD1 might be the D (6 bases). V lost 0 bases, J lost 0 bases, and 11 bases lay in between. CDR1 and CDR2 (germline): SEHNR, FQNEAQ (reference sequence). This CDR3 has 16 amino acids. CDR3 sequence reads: CASSLALGQYQETQYF. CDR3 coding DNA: TGTGCCAGCAGCTTAGCGCTGGGACAATACCAAGAGACCCAGTACTTC.

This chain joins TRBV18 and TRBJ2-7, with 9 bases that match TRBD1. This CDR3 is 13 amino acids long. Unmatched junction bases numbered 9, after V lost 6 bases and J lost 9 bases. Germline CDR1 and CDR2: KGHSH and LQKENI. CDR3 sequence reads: CASSLGTGNGQYF. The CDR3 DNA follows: TGTGCCAGCTCCCTCGGGACAGGGAATGGGCAGTACTTC.

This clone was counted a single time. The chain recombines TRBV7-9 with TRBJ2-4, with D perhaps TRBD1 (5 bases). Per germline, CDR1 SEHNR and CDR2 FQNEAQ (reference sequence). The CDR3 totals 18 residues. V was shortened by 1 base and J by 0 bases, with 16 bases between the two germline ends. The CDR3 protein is CASSLGFGQGQAKNIQYF. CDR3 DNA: TGTGCCAGCAGCTTAGGTTTCGGGCAGGGCCAAGCCAAAAACATTCAGTACTTC.

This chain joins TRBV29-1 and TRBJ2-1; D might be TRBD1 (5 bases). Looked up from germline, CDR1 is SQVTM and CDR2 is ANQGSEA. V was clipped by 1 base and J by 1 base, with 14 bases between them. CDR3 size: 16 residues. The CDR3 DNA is TGCAGCGTTGAAGTGGGGCACAAGACTTCCTACAATGAGCAGTTCTTC. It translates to CSVEVGHKTSYNEQFF.

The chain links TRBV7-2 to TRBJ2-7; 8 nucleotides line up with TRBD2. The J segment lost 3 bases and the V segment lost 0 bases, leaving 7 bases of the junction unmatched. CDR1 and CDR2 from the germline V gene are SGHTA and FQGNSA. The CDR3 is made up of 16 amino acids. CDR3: CASSLAGTRSNYEQYF. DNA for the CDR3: TGTGCCAGCAGCTTAGCCGGGACTAGGAGTAACTACGAGCAGTACTTC.